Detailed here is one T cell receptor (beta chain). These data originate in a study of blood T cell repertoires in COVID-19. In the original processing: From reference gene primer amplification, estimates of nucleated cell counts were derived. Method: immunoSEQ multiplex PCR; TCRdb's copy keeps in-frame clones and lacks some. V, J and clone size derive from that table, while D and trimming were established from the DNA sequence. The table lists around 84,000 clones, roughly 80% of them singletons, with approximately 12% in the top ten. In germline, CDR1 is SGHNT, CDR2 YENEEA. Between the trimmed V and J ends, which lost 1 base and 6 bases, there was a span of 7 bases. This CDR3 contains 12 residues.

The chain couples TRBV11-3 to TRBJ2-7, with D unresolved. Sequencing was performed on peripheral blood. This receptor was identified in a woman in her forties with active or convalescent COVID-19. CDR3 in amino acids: CASSLGAGEQYF. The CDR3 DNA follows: TGTGCCAGCAGCTTAGGTGCAGGCGAGCAGTACTTC.